Below, 14 T cell receptor beta chains from the same sample are listed, as sequenced in a study of blood T cell repertoires in COVID-19. Assay used: immunoSEQ multiplex PCR; TCRdb lists only in-frame clones, some missing. This sample yields approximately 78,000 clones, of which approximately 91% are seen a single time; 2.5% to 3% belongs to the top ten. The sequenced sample was peripheral blood. The receptors originated from a man aged 45-65 years with COVID-19, enrolled during active disease.

This clone occurred a few times. The chain uses TRBV11-2 and TRBJ2-7; maybe TRBD1 (5 bases). This CDR3 region has 11 residues. Germline CDR1 reads SGHAT; CDR2 reads FQNNGV. V lost 6 bases, J lost 4 bases, and 7 bases lay in between. This chain's CDR3 is CASSGAYEQYF. CDR3 sequence (DNA): TGTGCCAGCAGTGGGGCGTACGAGCAGTACTTC.

V gene TRBV6-4 combines with J gene TRBJ2-7, with 8 bases lining up with TRBD1. Looked up from germline, CDR1 is MRHNA and CDR2 is SNTAGT. This CDR3 has 15 amino acids. V shed 4 bases and J 2 bases; nucleotides not matched to a gene: 7. The CDR3 DNA is TGTGCCAGCAGTGCCCAACAGGGGGTACCCTACGAGCAGTACTTC. This codes for CASSAQQGVPYEQYF.

The chain is built from TRBV19 and TRBJ1-5; D not resolved. The CDR3 is 14 residues long. Germline CDR1 is LNHDA and CDR2 is SQIVND (reference sequence). The V end was cut by 4 bases, the J end by 7 bases, with 14 bases between. CDR3 sequence reads: CASSTVLNWQPQHF. In nucleotides, the CDR3 is TGTGCCAGTAGTACGGTGCTCAACTGGCAGCCCCAGCATTTT.

The chain uses TRBV28 and TRBJ2-3; TRBD1 might be the D (6 bases). This CDR3 region has 16 residues. V lost 2 bases and J lost 2, with 14 bases in between. Germline V gene lookup returns CDR1 MDHEN and CDR2 SYDVKM. The CDR3 coding sequence is TGTGCCAGCAGTTTAGTCAGGGGAACACTCACAGATACGCAGTATTTT. Translation gives CASSLVRGTLTDTQYF. Drawing the rest from reference TRBV28 and TRBJ2-3, the complete variable domain is DVKVTQSSRYLVKRTGEKVFLECVQDMDHENMFWYRQDPGLGLRLIYFSYDVKMKEKGDIPEGYSVSREKKERFSLILESASTNQTSMYLCASSLVRGTLTDTQYFGPGTRLTVL.

J is TRBJ1-4 and V is TRBV12-3 or TRBV12-4; unclear D gene. The CDR3 consists of 11 residues. V dropped 2 bases and J dropped 10 bases, with 5 bases sitting between them. DNA of the CDR3: TGTGCCAGCAGTTTATCGGGAAAACTGTTTTTT. It yields the protein CASSLSGKLFF.

The chain combines TRBV9 with TRBJ2-1; tentative D call: TRBD1 (5 bases). The CDR3 length is 15 residues. Germline V gene data show CDR1 as SGDLS and CDR2 as YYNGEE. Deletions cut 0 bases from V and 6 bases from J, with 13 bases between. The CDR3 nucleotides read TGTGCCAGCAGCGTAGTAGGGGTTCAAATCAATGAGCAGTTCTTC. This codes for CASSVVGVQINEQFF.

The V call is TRBV2, the J call TRBJ2-7; tentative D call: TRBD2 (5 bases). With 8 bases removed from V and 5 bases from J, the gap between germline ends came to 10 bases. Per the germline V gene, CDR1 is SNHLY and CDR2 is FYNNEI. The CDR3 contains 11 residues. CDR3 protein: CASGSGNEQYF. As DNA, the CDR3 is TGTGCCAGCGGCTCGGGGAACGAGCAGTACTTC.

V is TRBV3-1 (or the pseudogene TRBV3-2) and J is TRBJ1-2; D not certain. The CDR3 has 14 amino acids. The germline V gene encodes CDR1 LGHDT and CDR2 YNNKEL (reference sequence). Trimming removed 1 base from V and 4 bases from J, with 10 bases in between. The CDR3 is CASSQGRSLYGYTF. Here the CDR3 DNA reads TGTGCCAGCAGCCAAGGACGGAGTCTCTATGGCTACACCTTC.

Worth noting for this clone: The sample carries other DNA sequences with the same CDR3. The chain joins TRBV2 to TRBJ1-3, with 8 nucleotides matching TRBD1. The CDR3 contains 15 residues. J lost 0 bases, V lost 5 bases, and 3 bases had no gene match. The V gene's germline CDR1 is SNHLY and CDR2 FYNNEI. The CDR3 nucleotides are TGTGCCAGCAGTAACAGGGGGGACTCTGGAAACACCATATATTTT. Translation: CASSNRGDSGNTIYF.

The CDR3 loop is CASSPDIAIYEQYF. CDR3 nucleotide sequence: TGCGCCAGCAGCCCGGACATCGCGATCTACGAGCAGTACTTC. The J gene is TRBJ2-7, the V gene TRBV5-1; D may be TRBD1 (5 bases). Looked up from germline, CDR1 is SGHRS and CDR2 is YFSETQ. There are 14 residues in the CDR3. V dropped 4 bases and J dropped 3 bases, with 14 bases sitting between them.

The chain has TRBV3-1 (or the pseudogene TRBV3-2) and TRBJ1-4, with a weak D call TRBD1 (5 bases). Germline CDR1 reads LGHDT; CDR2 reads YNNKEL (reference sequence). The CDR3 loop spans 13 amino acids. The ends were cut back, 3 bases at V and 7 bases at J, with 9 bases in the middle. This CDR3 reads CASSQGQLEKLFF. DNA for the CDR3: TGTGCCAGCAGCCAGGGGCAGCTTGAAAAACTGTTTTTT.

V is TRBV5-4 and J is TRBJ2-1, with 16 positions matching TRBD2. The CDR3 totals 17 residues. V lost 4 bases to trimming and J lost 6 bases; unmatched junction nucleotides: 7. The V gene's germline CDR1 is SGHNT and CDR2 YYREEE (reference sequence). The CDR3 DNA is TGTGCCAGCAGCAGGGGACTAGCGGGAGGGGTTAGCAATGAGCAGTTCTTC. Its protein product is CASSRGLAGGVSNEQFF.

The V gene is TRBV10-3, the J gene TRBJ1-1, with D possibly being TRBD1 (6 bases). Looked up from germline, CDR1 is ENHRY and CDR2 is SYGVKD. V was clipped by 5 bases and J by 9 bases, with 16 bases between them. The CDR3 extends over 13 amino acids. The CDR3 region has the DNA TGTGCCATCAGTCAAAGTCCCGGACAGAAAGCTTTCTTT. This sequence encodes CAISQSPGQKAFF.

The chain carries TRBV4-1 and TRBJ2-3, with D perhaps TRBD2 (6 bases). Trimming took off 4 bases at V and 5 bases at J, with 7 bases between the two ends. Germline CDR1 and CDR2: MGHRA and YSYEKL. The CDR3 consists of 12 residues. CDR3 coding DNA: TGCGCCAGCAGCCCGGGGGAAGATACGCAGTATTTT. Protein product: CASSPGEDTQYF.